These 25 T cell receptor beta chains originate from one sample sequenced in a study of cytomegalovirus exposure and HLA in healthy donors. Assay: immunoSEQ multiplex PCR; the TCRdb copy retains only in-frame clones and omits some. The sample includes some 150,000 clones, roughly 89% seen only once; the top ten take more than 1.3%. The source material was PBMCs. Source of these receptors: a woman aged 25-40 years in good health and CMV-seronegative.

The V and J genes are TRBV9 and TRBJ2-5; no definite D call. Germline V gene lookup returns CDR1 SGDLS and CDR2 YYNGEE. The CDR3 has 13 amino acids. V dropped 2 bases and J dropped 0 bases, with 5 bases sitting between them. This CDR3 is CASSVRYQETQYF. In DNA form, the CDR3 reads TGTGCCAGCAGCGTCCGGTACCAAGAGACCCAGTACTTC.

The gene calls are TRBV10-1 and TRBJ1-2, with D perhaps TRBD1 (6 bases). Germline values: CDR1 WNHNN, CDR2 SYGVQD (reference sequence). The length of the CDR3 is 15 residues. V lost 0 bases to trimming and J lost 2 bases, with 10 bases between them. The CDR3, as DNA: TGCGCCAGCAGTGAGTCTCGGACAGCCAACTATGGCTACACCTTC. The encoded protein is CASSESRTANYGYTF.

V gene TRBV7-6 combines with J gene TRBJ2-5; TRBD2 matches 12 bases. J lost 5 bases, V lost 2 bases, and 12 bases had no gene match. CDR3 length: 18 residues. The germline gives CDR1 SGHVS, CDR2 FNYEAQ. The CDR3 nucleotides read TGTGCCAGCAGCTTAAGGGTTGCTAGCGGGGGGGTGTCGGAGACCCAGTACTTC. Protein: CASSLRVASGGVSETQYF.

The chain joins TRBV2 to TRBJ1-1; D not resolved. Germline V gene data show CDR1 as SNHLY and CDR2 as FYNNEI. The CDR3 length is 14 residues. In nucleotides, the CDR3 is TGTGCTACAGCAGAGGCGTCGGGAGCCCTTGAAGCTTTCTTT. Translated, it gives CATAEASGALEAFF.

V and J are TRBV5-3 and TRBJ2-5, with TRBD2 identical over 7 bases. TRBV5-3 is known as an ORF, though its function is uncertain. The CDR3 has 15 amino acids. Trimming at V came to 2 bases and at J to 6 bases, leaving 10 bases not matched to a gene. CDR3 DNA sequence: TGTGCCAGAAGCTTTGGGGGTCTAGCGGCACAGACCCAGTACTTC. Translation: CARSFGGLAAQTQYF.

This chain links TRBV10-3 with TRBJ2-7; D might be TRBD1 (6 bases). Trimming removed 7 bases at V and 3 bases at J, with 16 bases between. Germline V gene lookup returns CDR1 ENHRY and CDR2 SYGVKD. The CDR3 spans 14 residues. The CDR3 coding sequence is TGTGCCATCATGGGGCAGGGGACGAGCTACGAGCAGTACTTC. Its protein product is CAIMGQGTSYEQYF.

The chain uses TRBV5-5 and TRBJ2-1; 9 positions agree with TRBD2. CDR3 length equals 15 residues. The germline V gene has CDR1 SGHKS and CDR2 YYEKEE (reference sequence). With V trimmed by 0 bases and J by 8 bases, 6 bases remained unmatched. For the CDR3, the DNA is TGTGCCAGCAGCTTGGGAGCGGGGGGCTTAGATGAGCAGTTCTTC. This encodes CASSLGAGGLDEQFF.

This clone was seen a single time. The genes are TRBV6-1 and TRBJ1-3; the D gene is possibly TRBD1 (6 bases). Germline values: CDR1 MNHNS, CDR2 SASEGT. This CDR3 is 15 amino acids long. Trimming stripped 8 bases from V and 0 bases from J, with 14 bases between. CDR3 DNA: TGTGCCAGCTTCGACAGGTCCCTCTCTGGAAACACCATATATTTT. It specifies CASFDRSLSGNTIYF.

The rearrangement joins TRBV9 to TRBJ2-3, with 8 bases aligning to TRBD2. CDR1 is SGDLS and CDR2 is YYNGEE in the germline V gene. Unmatched junction bases numbered 4, after V lost 4 bases and J lost 0 bases. The CDR3 runs 15 residues. The chain's CDR3 is CASSREGASTDTQYF. In DNA form, the CDR3 reads TGTGCCAGCAGCCGGGAGGGAGCCAGCACAGATACGCAGTATTTT.

This clone was recorded once. The chain links TRBV27 to TRBJ1-5, with a tentative D call TRBD1 (5 bases). The CDR3 spans 15 residues. V was clipped by 6 bases and J by 5 bases, with 17 bases between them. Germline V gene sequence: CDR1 MNHEY, CDR2 SMNVEV (reference sequence). The CDR3 loop is CASRPQGSLDQPQHF. The CDR3 nucleotides are TGTGCCAGCAGGCCCCAGGGATCACTGGATCAGCCCCAGCATTTT.

This clone has just one count. This rearrangement joins TRBV18 to TRBJ2-1; 12 bases fit TRBD2. The CDR3 length is 16 residues. J was trimmed by 10 bases and V by 3 bases; bases with no gene match: 10. The germline gives CDR1 KGHSH, CDR2 LQKENI. This CDR3 is CASSPLGLAGKGEQFF. CDR3 coding DNA: TGTGCCAGCTCACCCCTAGGACTAGCGGGGAAGGGAGAGCAGTTCTTC.

The chain combines TRBV19 with TRBJ1-1, with 8 nucleotides matching TRBD1. CDR1 is LNHDA and CDR2 is SQIVND in the germline V gene (reference sequence). This CDR3 comprises 14 residues. Germline trimming cut 10 bases from V and 4 bases from J; bases unmatched to any gene: 11. The CDR3 sequence: CATGQGGIGTEAFF. As DNA, the CDR3 is TGTGCCACAGGACAGGGTGGTATCGGCACTGAAGCTTTCTTT.

The chain carries TRBV5-1 and TRBJ2-1, with 7 bases identical to TRBD2. V dropped 0 bases and J dropped 1; count of bases not matched to a gene: 7. Germline V CDR1 and CDR2: SGHRS, YFSETQ. The CDR3 contains 17 residues. The DNA for the CDR3 is TGCGCCAGCAGCTTGGCAAGGCCGGGGGGATCCTACAATGAGCAGTTCTTC. Its protein product is CASSLARPGGSYNEQFF.

V usage is TRBV2 and J usage is TRBJ1-5, with D hard to call. Germline values: CDR1 SNHLY, CDR2 FYNNEI. V was pared by 5 bases and J by 4 bases, with 6 bases between. CDR3 length: 12 amino acids. CDR3 sequence: CASSSGNQPQHF. In nucleotides, the CDR3 is TGTGCCAGCAGTTCCGGGAATCAGCCCCAGCATTTT.

The rearrangement uses TRBV5-6 and TRBJ1-1; D gene uncertain. V lost 0 bases to trimming and J lost 3 bases, with 9 bases between them. CDR1 and CDR2 from the germline V gene are SGHDT and YYEEEE. The CDR3 consists of 14 residues. This chain's CDR3 is CASSLVRGDTEAFF. The CDR3 nucleotides are TGTGCCAGCAGCTTGGTCCGGGGAGACACTGAAGCTTTCTTT.

The chain is built from TRBV2 and TRBJ2-1; tentatively, D is TRBD1 (6 bases). V lost 2 bases to trimming and J lost 4 bases, with 9 bases between them. CDR1 is SNHLY and CDR2 is FYNNEI in the germline V gene. The CDR3 consists of 14 residues. The CDR3 nucleotides read TGTGCCAGCAGTGAAAGTGACAGGTACAATGAGCAGTTCTTC. The encoded protein is CASSESDRYNEQFF. Supplemented by reference TRBV2 and TRBJ2-1, the full variable domain reads EPEVTQTPSHQVTQMGQEVILRCVPISNHLYFYWYRQILGQKVEFLVSFYNNEISEKSEIFDDQFSVERPDGSNFTLKIRSTKLEDSAMYFCASSESDRYNEQFFGPGTRLTVL.

The chain is built from TRBV29-1 and TRBJ2-7; D remains ambiguous. This CDR3 is 13 amino acids long. Germline V gene data show CDR1 as SQVTM and CDR2 as ANQGSEA. Trimming stripped 6 bases from V and 0 bases from J, with 12 bases between. DNA for the CDR3: TGCAGCGTACGTTTGCCGAGCTCCTACGAGCAGTACTTC. Amino acid sequence: CSVRLPSSYEQYF.

V and J are TRBV4-1 and TRBJ2-1, with 7 bases matching TRBD2. V shed 1 base and J 5 bases; nucleotides not matched to a gene: 8. Per germline, CDR1 MGHRA and CDR2 YSYEKL. The CDR3 covers 16 residues. The CDR3 nucleotides read TGCGCCAGCAGCCAAGCGGCGGGGGATTTTAACAATGAGCAGTTCTTC. It yields the protein CASSQAAGDFNNEQFF.

The chain joins TRBV7-9 to TRBJ1-1, with 8 bases aligning to TRBD1. Germline CDR1 reads SEHNR; CDR2 reads FQNEAQ (reference sequence). The CDR3 has 15 residues. J lost 3 bases, V lost 5 bases, and 8 bases had no gene match. Here the CDR3 reads CASSQKTGEDTEAFF. The CDR3 nucleotides are TGTGCCAGCAGCCAAAAGACAGGGGAGGACACTGAAGCTTTCTTT.

The rearrangement links TRBV19 to TRBJ1-1, with 7 bases identical to TRBD1. The V gene's germline CDR1 is LNHDA and CDR2 SQIVND (reference sequence). The CDR3 is 16 amino acids. The V gene end was trimmed by 5 bases and the J gene end by 0 bases; junction bases not matched to a gene: 9. CDR3 nucleotide sequence: TGTGCCAGTAGTCGCACAGGGGAGTACATGAACACTGAAGCTTTCTTT. As protein: CASSRTGEYMNTEAFF. The full variable domain, its missing parts supplied by reference TRBV19 and TRBJ1-1, is DGGITQSPKYLFRKEGQNVTLSCEQNLNHDAMYWYRQDPGQGLRLIYYSQIVNDFQKGDIAEGYSVSREKKESFPLTVTSAQKNPTAFYLCASSRTGEYMNTEAFFGQGTRLTVV.

The V and J genes are TRBV5-4 and TRBJ2-2, with 9 bases fitting TRBD1. The ends lost 0 bases at V and 6 bases at J; junction bases unmatched: 9. The CDR3 has 17 residues. CDR1 and CDR2 (germline): SGHNT, YYREEE (reference sequence). This chain's CDR3 is CASSLAGAGTGSGELFF. DNA for the CDR3: TGTGCCAGCAGCTTGGCTGGGGCGGGGACAGGGTCCGGGGAGCTGTTTTTT.

This clone was recorded once. CDR3 protein: CASPTGGEEQYF. DNA of the CDR3: TGTGCCAGCCCGACAGGGGGCGAAGAGCAGTACTTC. The chain links TRBV6-1 to TRBJ2-7, with 10 nucleotides matching TRBD1. V trimming: 8 bases; J trimming: 7 bases; junction bases outside the gene matches: 5. Germline V CDR1 and CDR2: MNHNS, SASEGT. The CDR3 covers 12 residues.

The chain employs TRBV5-1 and TRBJ2-1; 9 bases are shared with TRBD2. Trimming removed 4 bases from V and 4 bases from J; junction bases left unmatched: 12. Germline V CDR1 and CDR2: SGHRS, YFSETQ. The CDR3 is 17 residues long. For the CDR3, the DNA is TGCGCCAGCAGCCCTGCGGGGGTAGCGGGGGATTACAATGAGCAGTTCTTC. Its translation is CASSPAGVAGDYNEQFF.

The chain recombines TRBV7-6 with TRBJ1-3; TRBD1 is a possible D gene (6 bases). The CDR3 contains 15 residues. The germline gives CDR1 SGHVS, CDR2 FNYEAQ. Trimming pared 5 bases from V and 4 bases from J, leaving 15 bases between. As DNA, the CDR3 is TGTGCCAGCAGCCTCACAGGGTTGTCCGGAAACACCATATATTTT. This codes for CASSLTGLSGNTIYF.

The chain uses TRBV18 and TRBJ2-3, with TRBD2 matching 8 bases. This CDR3 has 17 amino acids. V shed 0 bases and J 2 bases; nucleotides not matched to a gene: 7. Per germline, CDR1 KGHSH and CDR2 LQKENI. Here the CDR3 reads CASSPPGGSGTTDTQYF. The DNA for the CDR3 is TGTGCCAGCTCACCACCGGGGGGTAGCGGGACCACAGATACGCAGTATTTT.